The clone carrying this T cell receptor beta chain was counted between two and nine times. These data come from a study of T-cell reconstitution after alpha-beta-depleted transplantation in children. Library preparation (for TCRbeta) was performed with unique molecular identifiers. TCRdb re-called the PCR reads with MiXCR, one entry per CDR3 protein. The data hold around 250,000 distinct CDR3 sequences, with 9.9% observed a single time. Germline V lookup: CDR1 SGHDT, CDR2 YYEEEE. CDR3 length: 16 amino acids. The trim removed 0 bases at V and 5 bases at J, leaving 8 bases unmatched. The J gene is TRBJ2-1, the V gene TRBV5-6; TRBD1 agrees at 7 bases. The material sequenced was PBMCs from the stem cell graft donor, taken from the stem cell graft. The sequence came from a human donor who donated a stem cell graft to a child with SCID. CDR3 region: CASSLELGQLHNEQFF. Here the CDR3 DNA reads TGTGCCAGCAGCTTGGAGTTGGGACAGTTACACAATGAGCAGTTCTTC.